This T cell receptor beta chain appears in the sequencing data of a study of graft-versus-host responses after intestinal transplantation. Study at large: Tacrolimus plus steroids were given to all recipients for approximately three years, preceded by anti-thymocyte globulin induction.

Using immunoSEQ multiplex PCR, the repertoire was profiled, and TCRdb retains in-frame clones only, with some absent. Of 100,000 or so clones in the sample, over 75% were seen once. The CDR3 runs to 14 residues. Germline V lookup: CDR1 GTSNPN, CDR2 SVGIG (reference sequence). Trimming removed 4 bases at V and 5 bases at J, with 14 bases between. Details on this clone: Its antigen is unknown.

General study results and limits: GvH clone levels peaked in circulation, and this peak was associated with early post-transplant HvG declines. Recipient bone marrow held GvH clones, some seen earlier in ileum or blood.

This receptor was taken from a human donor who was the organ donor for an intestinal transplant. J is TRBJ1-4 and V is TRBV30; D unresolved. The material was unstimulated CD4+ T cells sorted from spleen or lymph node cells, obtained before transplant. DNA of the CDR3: TGTGCCTGGATAGCGTCAGGTATAAATGAAAAACTGTTTTTT. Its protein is CAWIASGINEKLFF.